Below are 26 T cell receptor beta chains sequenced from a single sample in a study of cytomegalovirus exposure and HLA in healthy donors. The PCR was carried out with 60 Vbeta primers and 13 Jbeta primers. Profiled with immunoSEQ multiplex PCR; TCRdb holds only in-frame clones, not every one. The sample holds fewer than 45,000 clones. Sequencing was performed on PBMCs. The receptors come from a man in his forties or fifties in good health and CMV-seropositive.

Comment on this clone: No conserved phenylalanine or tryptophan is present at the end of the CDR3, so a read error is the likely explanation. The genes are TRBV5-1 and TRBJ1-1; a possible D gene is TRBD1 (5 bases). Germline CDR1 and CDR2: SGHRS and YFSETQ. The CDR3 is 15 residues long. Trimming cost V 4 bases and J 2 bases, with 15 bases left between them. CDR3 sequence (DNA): TGCGCCAGCAGCCTCCACCTCGGGGGAAACACTGAAGCTTTCCTT. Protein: CASSLHLGGNTEAFL.

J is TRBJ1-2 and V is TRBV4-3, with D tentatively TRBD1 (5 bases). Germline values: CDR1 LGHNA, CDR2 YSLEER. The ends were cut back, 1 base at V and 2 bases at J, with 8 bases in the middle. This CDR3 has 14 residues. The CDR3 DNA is TGCGCCAGCAGCCAAGCGGGGGAGAACTATGGCTACACCTTC. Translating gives CASSQAGENYGYTF.

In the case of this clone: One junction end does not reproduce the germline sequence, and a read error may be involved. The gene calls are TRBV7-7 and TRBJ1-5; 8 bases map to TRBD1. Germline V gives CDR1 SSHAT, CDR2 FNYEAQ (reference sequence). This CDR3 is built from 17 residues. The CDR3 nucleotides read TGTGCTAGCACCCCTTCCCGGCCGGGACAGGTGTATCAGCCCCAGCATTTT. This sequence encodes CASTPSRPGQVYQPQHF.

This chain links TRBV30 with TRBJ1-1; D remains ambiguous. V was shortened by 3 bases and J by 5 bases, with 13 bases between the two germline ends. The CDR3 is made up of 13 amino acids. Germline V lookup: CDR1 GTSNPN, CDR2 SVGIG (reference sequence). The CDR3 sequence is CAWSLMGGTEAFF. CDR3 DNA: TGTGCCTGGAGCTTAATGGGCGGGACTGAAGCTTTCTTT.

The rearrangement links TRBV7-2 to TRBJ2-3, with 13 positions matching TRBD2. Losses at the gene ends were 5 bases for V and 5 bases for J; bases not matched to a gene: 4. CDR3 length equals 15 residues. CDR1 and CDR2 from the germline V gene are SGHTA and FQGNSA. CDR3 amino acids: CASSRTSGSQDTQYF. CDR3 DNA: TGTGCCAGCAGCCGGACTAGCGGGAGTCAAGATACGCAGTATTTT.

DNA for the CDR3: TGTGCCAGCAGCCGGGGGGATCCGGTTGGAGAGACCCAGTACTTC. Amino acid sequence: CASSRGDPVGETQYF. The genes are TRBV7-9 and TRBJ2-5, with TRBD2 matching 7 bases. V trimming: 5 bases; J trimming: 4 bases; junction bases outside the gene matches: 10. The CDR3 is 15 amino acids. CDR1 SEHNR and CDR2 FQNEAQ come from the germline V gene (reference sequence).

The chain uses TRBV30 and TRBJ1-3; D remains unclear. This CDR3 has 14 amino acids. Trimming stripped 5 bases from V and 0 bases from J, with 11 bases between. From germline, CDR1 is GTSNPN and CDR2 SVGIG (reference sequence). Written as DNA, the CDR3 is TGTGCCTGGGGGAGAGACTTCTCTGGAAACACCATATATTTT. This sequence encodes CAWGRDFSGNTIYF.

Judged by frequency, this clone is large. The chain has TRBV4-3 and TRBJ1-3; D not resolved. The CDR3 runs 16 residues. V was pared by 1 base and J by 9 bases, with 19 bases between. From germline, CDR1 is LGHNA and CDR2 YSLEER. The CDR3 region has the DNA TGCGCCAGCAGCCAAGGGGCGGCGGGATCGTGGGGCACCATATATTTT. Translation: CASSQGAAGSWGTIYF.

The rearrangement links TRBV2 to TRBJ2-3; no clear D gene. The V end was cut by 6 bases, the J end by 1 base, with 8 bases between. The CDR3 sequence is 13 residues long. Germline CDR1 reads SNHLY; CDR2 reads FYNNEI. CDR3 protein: CASSHEGTDTQYF. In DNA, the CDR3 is TGTGCCAGCAGCCATGAGGGCACAGATACGCAGTATTTT.

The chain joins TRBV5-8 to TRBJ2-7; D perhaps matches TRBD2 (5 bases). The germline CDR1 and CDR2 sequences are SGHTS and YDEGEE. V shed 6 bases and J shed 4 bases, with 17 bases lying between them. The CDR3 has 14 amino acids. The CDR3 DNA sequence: TGTGCCAGCACCAGAGGCGGCGGGCTGTACGAGCAGTACTTC. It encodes CASTRGGGLYEQYF. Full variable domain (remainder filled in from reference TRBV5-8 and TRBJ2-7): EAGVTQSPTHLIKTRGQQATLRCSPISGHTSVYWYQQALGLGLQFLLWYDEGEERNRGNFPPRFSGRQFPNYSSELNVNALELEDSALYLCASTRGGGLYEQYFGPGTRLTVT.

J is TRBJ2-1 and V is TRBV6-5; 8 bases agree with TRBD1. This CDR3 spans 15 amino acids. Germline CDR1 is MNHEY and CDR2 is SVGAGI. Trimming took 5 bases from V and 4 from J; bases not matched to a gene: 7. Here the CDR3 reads CASSGQGPFYNEQFF. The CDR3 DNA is TGTGCCAGCAGTGGACAGGGCCCGTTTTACAATGAGCAGTTCTTC.

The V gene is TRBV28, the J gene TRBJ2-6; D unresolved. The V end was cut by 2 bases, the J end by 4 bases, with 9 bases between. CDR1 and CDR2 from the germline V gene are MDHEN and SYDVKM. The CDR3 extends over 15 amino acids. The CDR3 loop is CASSLNSPGANVLTF. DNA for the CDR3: TGTGCCAGCAGTTTAAACTCCCCCGGGGCCAACGTCCTGACTTTC.

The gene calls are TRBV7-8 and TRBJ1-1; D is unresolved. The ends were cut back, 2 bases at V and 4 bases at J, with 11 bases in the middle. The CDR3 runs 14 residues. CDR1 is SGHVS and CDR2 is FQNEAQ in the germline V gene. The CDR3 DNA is TGTGCCAGCAGCTTATGGGAGAAGAGCACTGAAGCTTTCTTT. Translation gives CASSLWEKSTEAFF.

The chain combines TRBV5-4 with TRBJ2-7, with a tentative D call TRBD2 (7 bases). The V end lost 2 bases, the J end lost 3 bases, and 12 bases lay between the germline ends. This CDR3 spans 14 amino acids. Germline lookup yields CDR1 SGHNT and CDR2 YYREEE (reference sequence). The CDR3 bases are TGTGCCAGCAGCTTTGGGGGCGGGGGCTACGAGCAGTACTTC. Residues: CASSFGGGGYEQYF. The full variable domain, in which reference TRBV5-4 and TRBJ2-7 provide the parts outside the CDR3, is ETGVTQSPTHLIKTRGQQVTLRCSSQSGHNTVSWYQQALGQGPQFIFQYYREEENGRGNFPPRFSGLQFPNYSSELNVNALELDDSALYLCASSFGGGGYEQYFGPGTRLTVT.

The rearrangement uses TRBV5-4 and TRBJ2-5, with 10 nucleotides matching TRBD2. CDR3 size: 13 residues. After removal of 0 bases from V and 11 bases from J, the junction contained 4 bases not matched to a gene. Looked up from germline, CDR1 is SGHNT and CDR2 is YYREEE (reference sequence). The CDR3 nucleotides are TGTGCCAGCAGCTTGGGGCTAGCGGGAGAGCAGTACTTC. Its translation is CASSLGLAGEQYF.

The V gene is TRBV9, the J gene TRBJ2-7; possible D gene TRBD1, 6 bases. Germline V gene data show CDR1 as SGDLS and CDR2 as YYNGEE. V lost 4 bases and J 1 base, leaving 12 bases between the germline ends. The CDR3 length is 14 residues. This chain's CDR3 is CASSLPGASYEQYF. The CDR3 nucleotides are TGTGCCAGCAGCCTGCCAGGGGCTTCCTACGAGCAGTACTTC.

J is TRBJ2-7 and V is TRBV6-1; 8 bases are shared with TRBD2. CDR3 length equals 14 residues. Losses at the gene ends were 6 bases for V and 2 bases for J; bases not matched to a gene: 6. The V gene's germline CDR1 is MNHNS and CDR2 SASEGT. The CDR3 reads CASRLTGGAYEQYF. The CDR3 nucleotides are TGTGCCAGCAGATTGACGGGGGGGGCCTACGAGCAGTACTTC.

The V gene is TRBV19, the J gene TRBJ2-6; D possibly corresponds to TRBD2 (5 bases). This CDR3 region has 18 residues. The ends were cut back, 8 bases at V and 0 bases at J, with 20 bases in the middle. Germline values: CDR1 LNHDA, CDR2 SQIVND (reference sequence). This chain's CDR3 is CASLLSVKRISGANVLTF. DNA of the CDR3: TGTGCCAGTCTCCTGTCCGTGAAGCGGATCTCTGGGGCCAACGTCCTGACTTTC.

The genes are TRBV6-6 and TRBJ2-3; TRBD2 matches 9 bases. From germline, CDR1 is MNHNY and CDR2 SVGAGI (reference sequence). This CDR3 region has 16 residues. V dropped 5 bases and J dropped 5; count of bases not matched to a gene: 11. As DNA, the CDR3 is TGTGCCAGCAGTCCCCGTTCTAGCGGGAACGGAGATACGCAGTATTTT. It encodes CASSPRSSGNGDTQYF.

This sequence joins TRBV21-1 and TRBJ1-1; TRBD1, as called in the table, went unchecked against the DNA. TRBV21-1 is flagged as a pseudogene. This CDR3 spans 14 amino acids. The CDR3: CASSRHISNTEAFF. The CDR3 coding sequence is TGTGCCAGCAGCAGGCACATCTCGAACACTGAAGCTTTCTTT.

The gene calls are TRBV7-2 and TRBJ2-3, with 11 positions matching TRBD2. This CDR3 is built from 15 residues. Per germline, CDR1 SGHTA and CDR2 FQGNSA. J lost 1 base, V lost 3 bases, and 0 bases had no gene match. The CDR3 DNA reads TGTGCCAGCAGCTTGGGACTAGCGGGCACAGATACGCAGTATTTT. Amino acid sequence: CASSLGLAGTDTQYF.

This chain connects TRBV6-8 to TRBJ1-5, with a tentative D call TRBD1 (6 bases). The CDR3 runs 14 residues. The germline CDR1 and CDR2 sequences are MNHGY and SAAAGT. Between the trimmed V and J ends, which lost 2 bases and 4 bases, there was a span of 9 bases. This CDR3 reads CASSYRTGNQPQHF. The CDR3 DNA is TGTGCCAGCAGTTACAGAACAGGGAATCAGCCCCAGCATTTT.

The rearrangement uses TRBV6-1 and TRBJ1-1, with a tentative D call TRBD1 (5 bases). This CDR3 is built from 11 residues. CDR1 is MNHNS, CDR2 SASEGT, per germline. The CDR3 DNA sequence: TGTGCGGGGGGGGAGGAGGCTGAAGCTTTCTTT. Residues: CAGGEEAEAFF.

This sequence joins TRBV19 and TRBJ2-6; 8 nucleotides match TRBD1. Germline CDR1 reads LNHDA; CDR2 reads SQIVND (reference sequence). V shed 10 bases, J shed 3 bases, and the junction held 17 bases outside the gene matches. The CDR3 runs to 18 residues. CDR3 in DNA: TGTGCCACTTCAACCCGGGCCAGGGGGCCGGATGGGGCCAACGTCCTGACTTTC. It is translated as CATSTRARGPDGANVLTF.

Here the CDR3 reads CASSPPDPAAEKLFF. CDR3 DNA: TGCGCCAGCAGCCCCCCCGACCCGGCGGCTGAAAAACTGTTTTTT. This chain links TRBV4-1 with TRBJ1-4; D ambiguous. Trimming shortened V by 4 bases and J by 7 bases, and 16 bases separated the two germline ends. CDR1 and CDR2 (germline): MGHRA, YSYEKL. The CDR3 length is 15 residues.

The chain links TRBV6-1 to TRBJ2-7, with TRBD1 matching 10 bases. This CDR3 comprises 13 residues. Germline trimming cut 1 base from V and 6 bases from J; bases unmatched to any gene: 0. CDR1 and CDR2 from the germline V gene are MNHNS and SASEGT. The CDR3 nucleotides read TGTGCCAGCAGTGAAGGGGACAGGGGCGAGCAGTACTTC. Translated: CASSEGDRGEQYF.